The rows below give T cell receptor beta chains drawn from one sample of a study of HIV-infected patients and healthy controls. TCRdb passed the 5' RACE reads through MiXCR, listing each CDR3 protein once. The table shows about 15,000 distinct CDR3 sequences, with about 12% occurring only once. The source material was blood, sampled during antiretroviral therapy. These receptors all stem from an adult with HIV infection. The donor label of this sample is uncertain. Both conserved end residues are trimmed from each CDR3. The D gene is left open where the match is weak. Not all rows give a size; the values are once, few, many and, for expanded clones, a class.

d_gene	abundance	v_gene	j_gene	CDR3aa
-	many	TRBV7-9	TRBJ2-2	ASSYNRAGTGELF
TRBD2	many	TRBV4-1	TRBJ2-1	ASTLLAGGYNEQF
TRBD1	many	TRBV7-8	TRBJ2-2	ASSFGTANTGELF
-	many	TRBV20-1	TRBJ2-1	SARSTNEQF
-	-	TRBV5-6	TRBJ2-4	ASSLVGEGENIQY
-	many	TRBV20-1	TRBJ2-1	SAGGAGGLNEQF
TRBD1	many	TRBV6-5	TRBJ2-5	ASILQGQGLQETQY
TRBD1	many	TRBV30	TRBJ2-5	AWSAIRGLETQY
TRBD2	-	TRBV20-1	TRBJ2-3	SARRLLAVSTDTQY
-	-	TRBV15	TRBJ2-4	ATSRGGSPGDKNIQY
-	-	TRBV6-6	TRBJ2-4	ASSYFQGFDKNIQY
-	-	TRBV2	TRBJ2-1	ASSDDNEQF
TRBD2	-	TRBV12-3/TRBV12-4	TRBJ2-3	ASTPSGGRRDTQY
-	many	TRBV5-6	TRBJ2-1	ASSLKGLPNEQF
-	many	TRBV6-5	TRBJ1-2	ASSYRGGSGYGYT
-	many	TRBV4-2	TRBJ1-2	ASSQEDRTNYGYT
TRBD2	many	TRBV12-3/TRBV12-4	TRBJ2-1	ASSMGLAVSEQF
-	many	TRBV12-3/TRBV12-4	TRBJ2-1	ASTDPSSYNEQF
-	medium-sized	TRBV24-1	TRBJ2-1	ATSVAGWWANEQF
-	many	TRBV11-2	TRBJ1-2	ASSGGPNYGYT
TRBD2	many	TRBV6-5	TRBJ2-5	ASSRTSREGETQY
TRBD1	few	TRBV25-1	TRBJ1-2	ASSDPRTGNYGYT
-	many	TRBV20-1	TRBJ2-1	SALKGGSNEQF
-	many	TRBV5-1	TRBJ2-1	ASSLVVGDYNEQF
-	few	TRBV19	TRBJ2-2	ASSIRASVGTGELF
-	many	TRBV20-1	TRBJ2-3	SAPGPAPADTQY
-	many	TRBV4-2	TRBJ1-6	ASSQDRNSNSPLH
TRBD1	many	TRBV7-6	TRBJ1-6	ASSLATGAYNSPLH
TRBD1	few	TRBV19	TRBJ1-2	ASNRDSGGYT
-	many	TRBV12-3/TRBV12-4	TRBJ2-1	ASSSHDNEQF
-	-	TRBV28	TRBJ1-2	ASSIPGRGGGGYT
-	many	TRBV20-1	TRBJ1-4	SAGTLRSEKLF
TRBD1	many	TRBV12-3/TRBV12-4	TRBJ2-7	ASSLQGRHYEQY
TRBD1	many	TRBV20-1	TRBJ2-1	SATGTGDSNEQF
-	-	TRBV11-3	TRBJ2-7	ASSLDHGSYEQY
TRBD2	medium-sized	TRBV4-2	TRBJ2-1	ASRPTSGRSIEQF
-	-	TRBV14	TRBJ1-1	ASSHLGVDTEAF
TRBD1	many	TRBV18	TRBJ2-3	ASSSYRGYTDTQY
-	-	TRBV28	TRBJ1-5	ASRSTAAGQPQH
TRBD1	many	TRBV6-5	TRBJ1-3	ASRPPDRGINTIY
TRBD1	-	TRBV19	TRBJ1-5	ASSPRDRATQPQH
TRBD2	many	TRBV2	TRBJ2-1	ASRVAGAIYNEQF
TRBD2	-	TRBV6-5	TRBJ2-3	ASSRTSGGVDTQY
-	few	TRBV3-1	TRBJ2-6	ASSQAGSGANVLT
TRBD1	few	TRBV19	TRBJ2-2	ASSRRQGANTGELF
-	many	TRBV27	TRBJ2-6	ASSLQAAGSGANVLT
-	-	TRBV6-5	TRBJ1-1	ASSYSRGTEAF
TRBD1	many	TRBV30	TRBJ2-2	AWETGQDLSTGELF
-	many	TRBV6-1	TRBJ2-3	ASSGSIERTDTQY
-	many	TRBV12-5	TRBJ2-5	ASGRTLQGQETQY
-	few	TRBV18	TRBJ1-5	ASSLGNGNQPQH
-	many	TRBV12-3/TRBV12-4	TRBJ1-3	ASSLRGRPENTIY
-	many	TRBV11-2	TRBJ1-1	ASSLDSTEAF
-	-	TRBV19	TRBJ2-3	ASSRTQPSTDTQY
TRBD2	many	TRBV11-1	TRBJ2-3	ASSYGLATDTQY
-	many	TRBV5-5	TRBJ2-4	ASSSPADGAKNIQY
-	-	TRBV6-2/TRBV6-3	TRBJ1-5	ASSRSNQPQH
-	-	TRBV6-5	TRBJ2-2	ASYTGELF
TRBD1	few	TRBV7-9	TRBJ2-2	ASSPHTGGETGELF